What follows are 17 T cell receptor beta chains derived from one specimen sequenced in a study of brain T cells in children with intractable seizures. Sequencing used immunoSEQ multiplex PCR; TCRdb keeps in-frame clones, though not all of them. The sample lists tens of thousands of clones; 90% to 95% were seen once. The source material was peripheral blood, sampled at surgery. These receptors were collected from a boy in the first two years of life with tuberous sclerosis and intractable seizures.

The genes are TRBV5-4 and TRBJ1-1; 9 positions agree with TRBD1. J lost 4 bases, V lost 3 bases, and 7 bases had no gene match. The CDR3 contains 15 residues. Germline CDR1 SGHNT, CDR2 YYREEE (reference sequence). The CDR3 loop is CASSSGTGRITEAFF. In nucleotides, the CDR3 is TGTGCCAGCAGCTCAGGGACAGGGAGGATCACTGAAGCTTTCTTT.

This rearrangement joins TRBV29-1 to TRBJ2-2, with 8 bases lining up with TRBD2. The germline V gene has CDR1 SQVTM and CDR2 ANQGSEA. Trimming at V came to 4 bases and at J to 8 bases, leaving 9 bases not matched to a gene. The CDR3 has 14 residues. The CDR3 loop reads CSVGISGEAGELFF. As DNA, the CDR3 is TGCAGCGTTGGTATTAGCGGGGAAGCGGGGGAGCTGTTTTTT.

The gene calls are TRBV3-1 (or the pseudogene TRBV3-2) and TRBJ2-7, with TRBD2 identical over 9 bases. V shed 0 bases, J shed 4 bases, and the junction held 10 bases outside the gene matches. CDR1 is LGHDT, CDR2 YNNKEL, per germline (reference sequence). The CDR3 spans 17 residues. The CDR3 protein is CASSQDRLGSGSYEQYF. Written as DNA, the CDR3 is TGTGCCAGCAGCCAAGATCGGTTGGGTAGCGGGAGTTACGAGCAGTACTTC.

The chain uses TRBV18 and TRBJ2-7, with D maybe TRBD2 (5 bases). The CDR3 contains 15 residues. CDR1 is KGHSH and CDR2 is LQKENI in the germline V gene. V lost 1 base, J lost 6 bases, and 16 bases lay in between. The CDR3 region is CASSPLESRGGEQYF. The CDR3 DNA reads TGTGCCAGCTCACCACTGGAGAGCAGAGGAGGCGAGCAGTACTTC.

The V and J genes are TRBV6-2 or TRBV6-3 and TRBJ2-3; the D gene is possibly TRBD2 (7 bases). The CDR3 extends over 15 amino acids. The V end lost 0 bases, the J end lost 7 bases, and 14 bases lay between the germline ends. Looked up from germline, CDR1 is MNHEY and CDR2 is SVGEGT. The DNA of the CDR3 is TGTGCCAGCAGTTACTCGGGGGGGGGCCGTTATACGCAGTATTTT. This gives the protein CASSYSGGGRYTQYF.

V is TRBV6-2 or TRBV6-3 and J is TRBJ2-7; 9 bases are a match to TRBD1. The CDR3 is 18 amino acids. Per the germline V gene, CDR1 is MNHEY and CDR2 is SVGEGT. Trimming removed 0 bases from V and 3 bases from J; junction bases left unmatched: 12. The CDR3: CASSYSVTPGQGIYEQYF. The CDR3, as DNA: TGTGCCAGCAGTTACTCGGTAACTCCGGGACAGGGTATCTACGAGCAGTACTTC.

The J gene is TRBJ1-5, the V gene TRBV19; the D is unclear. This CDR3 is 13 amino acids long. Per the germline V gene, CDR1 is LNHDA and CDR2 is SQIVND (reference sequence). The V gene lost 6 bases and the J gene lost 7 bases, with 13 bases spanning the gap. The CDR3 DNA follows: TGTGCCAGTAGCCGGACGATTCGACAGCCCCAGCATTTT. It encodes CASSRTIRQPQHF.

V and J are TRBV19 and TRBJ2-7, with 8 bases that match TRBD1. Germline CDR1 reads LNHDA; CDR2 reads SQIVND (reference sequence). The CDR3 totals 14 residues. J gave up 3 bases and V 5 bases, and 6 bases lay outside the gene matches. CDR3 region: CASSVPGQVYEQYF. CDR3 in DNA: TGTGCCAGTAGTGTGCCGGGACAGGTCTACGAGCAGTACTTC.

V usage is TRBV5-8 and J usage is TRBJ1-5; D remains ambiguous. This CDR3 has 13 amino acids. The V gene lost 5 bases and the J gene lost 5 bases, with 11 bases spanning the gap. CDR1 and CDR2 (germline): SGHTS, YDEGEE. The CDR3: CASSRRADQPQHF. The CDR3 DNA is TGTGCCAGCAGTAGAAGGGCCGATCAGCCCCAGCATTTT.

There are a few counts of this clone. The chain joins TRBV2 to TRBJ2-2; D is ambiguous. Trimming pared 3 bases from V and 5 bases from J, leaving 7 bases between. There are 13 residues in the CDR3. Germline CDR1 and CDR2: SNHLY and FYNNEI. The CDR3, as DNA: TGTGCCAGCAGTGAGGGTGGAACCGGGGAGCTGTTTTTT. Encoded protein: CASSEGGTGELFF.

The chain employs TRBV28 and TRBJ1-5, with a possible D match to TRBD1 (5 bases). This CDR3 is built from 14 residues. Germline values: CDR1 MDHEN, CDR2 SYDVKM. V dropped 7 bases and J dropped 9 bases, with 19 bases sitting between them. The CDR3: CASTNLSGGGPQHF. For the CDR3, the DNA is TGTGCCAGCACCAACTTGAGTGGGGGTGGGCCCCAGCATTTT.

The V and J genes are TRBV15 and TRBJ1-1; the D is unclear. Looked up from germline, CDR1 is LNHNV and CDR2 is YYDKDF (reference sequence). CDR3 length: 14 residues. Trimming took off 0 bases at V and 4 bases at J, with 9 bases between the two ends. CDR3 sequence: CATSREKGSTEAFF. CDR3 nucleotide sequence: TGTGCCACCAGCAGAGAGAAGGGTAGCACTGAAGCTTTCTTT.

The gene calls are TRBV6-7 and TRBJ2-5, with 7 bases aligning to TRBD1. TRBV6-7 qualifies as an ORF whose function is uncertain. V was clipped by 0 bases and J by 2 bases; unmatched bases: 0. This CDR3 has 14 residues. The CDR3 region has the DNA TGTGCCAGCAGTTACTCCAGGGGGCAAGAGACCCAGTACTTC. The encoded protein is CASSYSRGQETQYF.

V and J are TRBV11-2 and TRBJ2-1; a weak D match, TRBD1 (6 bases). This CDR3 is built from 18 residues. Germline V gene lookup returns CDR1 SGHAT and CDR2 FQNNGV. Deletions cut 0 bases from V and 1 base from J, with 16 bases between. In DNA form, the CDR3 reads TGTGCCAGCAGCTTAGATCCTACAGGGCCAGGGTCCTACAATGAGCAGTTCTTC. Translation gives CASSLDPTGPGSYNEQFF.

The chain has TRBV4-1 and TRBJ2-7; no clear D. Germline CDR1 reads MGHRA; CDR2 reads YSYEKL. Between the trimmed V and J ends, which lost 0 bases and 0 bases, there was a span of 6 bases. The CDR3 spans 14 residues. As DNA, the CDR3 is TGCGCCAGCAGCCAAGAACACAGCTCCTACGAGCAGTACTTC. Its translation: CASSQEHSSYEQYF.

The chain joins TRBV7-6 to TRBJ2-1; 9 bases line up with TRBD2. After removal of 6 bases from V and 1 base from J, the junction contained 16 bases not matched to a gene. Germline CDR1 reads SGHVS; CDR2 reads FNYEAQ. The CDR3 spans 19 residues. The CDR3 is CASSLWGGRDVSSYNEQFF. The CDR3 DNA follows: TGTGCCAGCAGTCTATGGGGCGGGAGGGATGTTAGTTCCTACAATGAGCAGTTCTTC.

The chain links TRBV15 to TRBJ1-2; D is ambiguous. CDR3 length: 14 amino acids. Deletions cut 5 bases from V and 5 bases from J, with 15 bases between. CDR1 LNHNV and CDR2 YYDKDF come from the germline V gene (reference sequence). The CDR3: CATSGSGRPYGYTF. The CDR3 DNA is TGTGCCACCAGCGGATCCGGCAGACCTTATGGCTACACCTTC.